This T cell receptor (beta chain) was captured by sequencing in a study of T cells in Graves' hyperthyroidism and ophthalmopathy. CDR1 and CDR2 from the germline V gene are SNHLY and FYNNEI. CDR3 size: 15 residues. Trimming cost V 6 bases and J 4 bases, with 16 bases left between them. What was amplified from RNA transcripts were TCR beta CDR3 regions. HTBI primers were employed in a first-round RT-PCR of the TCR CDR3. MiXCR was run by TCRdb on the multiplex PCR reads, yielding one entry per CDR3 protein. The data hold approximately 420,000 distinct CDR3 sequences, with just under 15% observed a single time. This clonotype was found a few times.

V usage is TRBV2 and J usage is TRBJ2-1; D possibly matches TRBD1 or TRBD2 (5 bases each). This TCR was sampled from a woman in her thirties with Graves' hyperthyroidism. The sample was blood. CDR3 bases: TGTGCCAGCAGCGACCAGGGACCCCCATACAATGAGCAGTTCTTC. This translates into CASSDQGPPYNEQFF.